This is a list of T cell receptor beta chains from one sample in a study of blood T cell repertoires in COVID-19. Here immunoSEQ multiplex PCR was the method, and the copy in TCRdb shows in-frame clones only, minus some. This table holds 200,000 or so clones, about nine tenths found once. Sequenced: PBMCs or T cells enriched from blood (not recorded which). The receptors derive from a woman aged 30 to 39 who had recovered from COVID-19. Both conserved end residues are part of each CDR3. The D gene is left open where the match is weak. Not all rows give a size; the values are once, few, many and, for expanded clones, a class.

15 | TRBV19 | TRBD2 | . | CASSGGGGYTGELFF
12 | TRBV7-9 | . | . | CASSSQIYEQYF
12 | TRBV5-6 | . | . | CASSLGSLVQYF
13 | TRBV29-1 | . | . | CSVEVGGLYEQYF
18 | TRBV4-3 | . | . | CASSQDRSDMSSTDTQYF
15 | TRBV5-8 | . | . | CASSPEMVSNYGYTF
13 | TRBV27 | . | . | CASTSIGAAEQYF
12 | TRBV2 | . | few | CASSWTGYGYTF
14 | TRBV7-9 | . | once | CASSSGGSGNTIYF
17 | TRBV19 | . | . | CASSIDFGGSYQETQYF
16 | TRBV7-2 | TRBD1 | . | CASSLAQGVSYNEQFF
15 | TRBV13 | . | . | CASSPIRLVGETQYF
11 | TRBV6-5 | . | . | CASRTGTSQYF
15 | TRBV5-1 | TRBD1 | . | CASSYLPGGANEQYF
11 | TRBV18 | . | . | CASSPAYEQYF
11 | TRBV9 | . | once | CASSAGNEQFF
16 | TRBV2 | TRBD1 | . | CASSRYRGTGTDTQYF
15 | TRBV9 | TRBD1 | . | CASSANRGRGDEQYF
17 | TRBV7-8 | . | . | CASSLAHGGGDNSPLHF
13 | TRBV19 | . | . | CASSIALSYEQYF
15 | TRBV5-4 | TRBD1 | . | CASSIQTGEGTEAFF
14 | TRBV2 | . | . | CASTGLREIGEAFF
15 | TRBV12-5 | TRBD2 | . | CASGLAVAGKNIQYF
16 | TRBV7-6 | . | . | CASSSRTAGVEEKLFF
14 | TRBV6-2/TRBV6-3 | TRBD1 | . | CASSPLAGGDEQFF
15 | TRBV2 | TRBD1 | . | CASSPRTGSGGELFF
14 | TRBV19 | . | once | CASSIANTHYGYTF
13 | TRBV12-3/TRBV12-4 | . | . | CASRTGLNYGYTF
13 | TRBV3-1/TRBV3-2 | . | . | CASSQERNQPQHF
17 | TRBV4-3 | . | . | CASSSGGYHSSTDTQYF
15 | TRBV6-5 | . | . | CASSYSTPQGKEAFF
16 | TRBV11-2 | TRBD2 | . | CASSLVAGGATDTQYF
11 | TRBV12-3/TRBV12-4 | . | once | CASSEKETQYF
15 | TRBV19 | TRBD1 | . | CASSTDRGQNEKLFF
16 | TRBV4-2 | . | . | CASSQEGGREADEQFF
15 | TRBV7-9 | . | once | CASSLGGGTNYGYTF
13 | TRBV5-1 | . | . | CASSSTGNQPQHF
15 | TRBV28 | . | . | CASSLTGFGNQPQHF
12 | TRBV7-9 | TRBD1 | . | CASSLTGIEAFF
16 | TRBV7-2 | TRBD2 | . | CASSLIGLAGGNIQYF
14 | TRBV19 | TRBD1 | once | CASSTDRGASEAFF
14 | TRBV27 | TRBD1 | . | CASRRQGARYEQYF
16 | TRBV2 | . | . | CASSDPWGTSTDTQYF
15 | TRBV3-1/TRBV3-2 | TRBD1 | . | CASSQDWGQGSGYTF